The T cell receptor (beta chain) under discussion was sequenced for a study of Ad26.COV2.S vaccination and SARS-CoV-2 variants. Study results and caveats: The placebo group had lower spike-specific TCR breadth than the vaccine recipients did. Responses of T cells in total may have been underestimated by the TCR breadth and depth analyses.

Treatment: around 19 received Ad26.COV2.S at low or high dose, single or two shots; several received placebo; per-sample allocation not given. It was on day 63 after the first vaccine or placebo injection that samples were taken. This clone was found a few times. What it binds is unknown. Generated by immunoSEQ multiplex PCR, the TCRdb table keeps only in-frame clones and is missing some. The sample includes hundreds of thousands of clones, around 90% of them seen just once. V shed 0 bases, J shed 5 bases, and the junction held 4 bases outside the gene matches. Germline CDR1 is SGDLS and CDR2 is YYNGEE. CDR3 size: 15 residues.

The sequencing here drew on peripheral blood, taken in a trial of Ad26.COV2.S vaccine versus placebo. The chain employs TRBV9 and TRBJ1-5; 8 bases are a match to TRBD1. This TCR was recovered from a person aged 18-65 years who received the Ad26.COV2.S COVID-19 vaccine or a placebo. In nucleotides, the CDR3 is TGTGCCAGCAGCGTAGCGGGACAGGCGGATCAGCCCCAGCATTTT. It codes for CASSVAGQADQPQHF.